Below, 18 T cell receptor beta chains from the same sample are listed, as sequenced in a study of cytomegalovirus exposure and HLA in healthy donors. In the PCR, 60 Vbeta and 13 Jbeta primers were used. Method: immunoSEQ multiplex PCR; TCRdb's copy keeps in-frame clones and lacks some. The sample contains 75,000 to 90,000 clones, 60% to 80% of which appear only once. Sequencing was done on a sample of PBMCs. The receptor set was obtained from a man in his forties or fifties in good health and CMV-seronegative.

The J gene is TRBJ1-1, the V gene TRBV5-4, with D possibly TRBD1 on 5 matching bases. The CDR3 consists of 16 residues. The V end was cut by 3 bases, the J end by 0 bases, with 15 bases between. Per germline, CDR1 SGHNT and CDR2 YYREEE (reference sequence). CDR3 DNA sequence: TGTGCCAGCAGCTCACAATCCCAGGGCCTGAACACTGAAGCTTTCTTT. Its translation is CASSSQSQGLNTEAFF.

The chain combines TRBV11-3 with TRBJ2-1; TRBD2 is a possible D gene (7 bases). V lost 8 bases to trimming and J lost 6 bases, with 14 bases between them. This CDR3 contains 13 residues. Germline V lookup: CDR1 SGHNT, CDR2 YENEEA. The CDR3 DNA reads as TGTGCCAGCCTCAGGGGAGGGGGCAATGAGCAGTTCTTC. It encodes CASLRGGGNEQFF.

J is TRBJ1-4 and V is TRBV4-2; tentative D call: TRBD1 (5 bases). The V end lost 0 bases, the J end lost 8 bases, and 13 bases lay between the germline ends. There are 15 residues in the CDR3. The germline CDR1 and CDR2 sequences are LGHNA and YNFKEQ. This chain's CDR3 is CASSQEDGRQEKLFF. The CDR3 coding sequence is TGTGCCAGCAGCCAAGAAGACGGTCGACAGGAAAAACTGTTTTTT.

This sequence joins TRBV7-3 and TRBJ2-3, with 8 bases fitting TRBD1. Germline V gene lookup returns CDR1 SGHTA and CDR2 FQGTGA. V shed 1 base, J shed 4 bases, and the junction held 4 bases outside the gene matches. The CDR3 loop spans 15 amino acids. CDR3 sequence: CASSLNQGAADTQYF. The CDR3 nucleotides are TGTGCCAGCAGCTTAAATCAGGGGGCGGCAGATACGCAGTATTTT.

The V gene is TRBV4-1, the J gene TRBJ2-5, with 11 positions matching TRBD1. Germline V gene data show CDR1 as MGHRA and CDR2 as YSYEKL. CDR3 length: 21 residues. V lost 2 bases and J lost 5; bases outside the gene matches: 22. CDR3 sequence (DNA): TGCGCCAGCAGCCAAAAGGGGTTGTCGGGACAGGGGGTTGGGGGGCGCGAGACCCAGTACTTC. Its protein is CASSQKGLSGQGVGGRETQYF.

This chain links TRBV28 with TRBJ1-1, with 8 positions matching TRBD1. This CDR3 spans 15 amino acids. V lost 4 bases, J lost 7 bases, and 11 bases stayed unmatched. CDR1 and CDR2 from the germline V gene are MDHEN and SYDVKM. The CDR3 is CASSSSGTGLLEAFF. The CDR3 DNA is TGTGCCAGCAGTTCCTCCGGGACAGGACTACTTGAAGCTTTCTTT.

This clone has a single count. This chain uses TRBV30 with TRBJ2-2, with 9 bases fitting TRBD1. J lost 6 bases, V lost 2 bases, and 7 bases had no gene match. From germline, CDR1 is GTSNPN and CDR2 SVGIG (reference sequence). The CDR3 runs 15 residues. This CDR3 is CAWSYRGRGSGELFF. CDR3 bases: TGTGCCTGGAGTTACAGGGGGCGCGGGTCCGGGGAGCTGTTTTTT.

The genes are TRBV25-1 and TRBJ1-1; a weak D match, TRBD1 (6 bases). CDR3 length: 12 amino acids. Germline V gene lookup returns CDR1 MGHDK and CDR2 SYGVNS. The V end lost 8 bases, the J end lost 5 bases, and 12 bases lay between the germline ends. CDR3 sequence (DNA): TGTGCCAGCGGAAACAGGGCGACTGAAGCTTTCTTT. This codes for CASGNRATEAFF.

The chain has TRBV6-5 and TRBJ1-2; a possible D gene is TRBD1 (5 bases). The V and J ends lost 3 bases and 1 base respectively, with 9 bases between them. The germline V gene encodes CDR1 MNHEY and CDR2 SVGAGI. This CDR3 has 14 amino acids. The CDR3 nucleotides are TGTGCCAGCAGTTATGGAGGGGTTAACTATGGCTACACCTTC. Its translation: CASSYGGVNYGYTF.

The gene calls are TRBV28 and TRBJ1-6; TRBD1 might be the D (6 bases). The germline gives CDR1 MDHEN, CDR2 SYDVKM. This CDR3 spans 12 amino acids. Deletions cut 8 bases from V and 7 bases from J, with 9 bases between. The CDR3, as DNA: TGTGCCAGCGGACAGCTCAATTCACCCCTCCACTTT. Translation: CASGQLNSPLHF.

The genes are TRBV5-6 and TRBJ1-1; no reliable D call. CDR3 length: 14 amino acids. V gave up 4 bases and J gave up 7 bases, with 17 bases separating them. Germline V lookup: CDR1 SGHDT, CDR2 YYEEEE. This CDR3 reads CASSNPNREFEAFF. The CDR3 region has the DNA TGTGCCAGCAGCAACCCTAATAGAGAATTTGAAGCTTTCTTT.

This clone was recorded a few times. The chain employs TRBV19 and TRBJ1-6, with D hard to call. This CDR3 comprises 16 residues. Trimming pared 2 bases from V and 2 bases from J, leaving 10 bases between. From germline, CDR1 is LNHDA and CDR2 SQIVND (reference sequence). In nucleotides, the CDR3 is TGTGCCAGTAGTATATGGGGAGACCCCTATAATTCACCCCTCCACTTT. It is translated as CASSIWGDPYNSPLHF.

The J gene is TRBJ2-4, the V gene TRBV27, with D perhaps TRBD2 (5 bases). This CDR3 has 16 residues. Germline CDR1 is MNHEY and CDR2 is SMNVEV (reference sequence). Trimming pared 3 bases from V and 0 bases from J, leaving 12 bases between. DNA for the CDR3: TGTGCCAGCAGTTTTTTGGGCGGGCTAGCCAAAAACATTCAGTACTTC. Amino acids: CASSFLGGLAKNIQYF.

The gene calls are TRBV11-3 and TRBJ2-1; 11 bases agree with TRBD1. This CDR3 is built from 14 residues. With V trimmed by 4 bases and J by 9 bases, 5 bases remained unmatched. The V gene's germline CDR1 is SGHNT and CDR2 YENEEA. In DNA form, the CDR3 reads TGTGCCAGCAGCTCGGACAGGGGGCGAGGTGAGCAGTTCTTC. Its translation: CASSSDRGRGEQFF.

This rearrangement joins TRBV11-2 to TRBJ1-5, with TRBD1 identical over 7 bases. This CDR3 comprises 14 residues. The germline CDR1 and CDR2 sequences are SGHAT and FQNNGV. V was pared by 1 base and J by 4 bases, with 1 base of the junction left unmatched. CDR3 nucleotides: TGTGCCAGCAGCTTAGCGACAGGGAATCAGCCCCAGCATTTT. Translated, it gives CASSLATGNQPQHF.

As for this clone: Additional DNA sequences in this sample encode the identical CDR3. This sequence joins TRBV29-1 and TRBJ1-5; weak D call: TRBD1 (5 bases). CDR3 size: 12 residues. The germline V gene has CDR1 SQVTM and CDR2 ANQGSEA. Between the trimmed V and J ends, which lost 7 bases and 0 bases, there was a span of 7 bases. CDR3 in amino acids: CSAQGSNQPQHF. CDR3 nucleotides: TGCAGCGCTCAGGGTAGCAATCAGCCCCAGCATTTT. Combining the CDR3 with reference TRBV29-1 and TRBJ1-5 gives the whole variable domain SAVISQKPSRDICQRGTSLTIQCQVDSQVTMMFWYRQQPGQSLTLIATANQGSEATYESGFVIDKFPISRPNLTFSTLTVSNMSPEDSSIYLCSAQGSNQPQHFGDGTRLSIL.

V and J are TRBV6-6 and TRBJ1-5; D is possibly TRBD1 (5 bases). The ends were cut back, 2 bases at V and 5 bases at J, with 13 bases in the middle. The germline V gene has CDR1 MNHNY and CDR2 SVGAGI (reference sequence). The CDR3 runs 15 residues. This chain's CDR3 is CASSYEGRGYQPQHF. CDR3 in DNA: TGTGCCAGCAGTTACGAGGGGCGGGGGTATCAGCCCCAGCATTTT.

This rearrangement joins TRBV19 to TRBJ2-2, with 10 bases matching TRBD2. This CDR3 comprises 14 residues. Losses at the gene ends were 6 bases for V and 7 bases for J; bases not matched to a gene: 5. Germline V gives CDR1 LNHDA, CDR2 SQIVND (reference sequence). The CDR3 here is CASSERGGSGELFF. The CDR3 nucleotides read TGTGCCAGTAGCGAGCGGGGGGGGAGCGGGGAGCTGTTTTTT. Complete variable domain (other parts from reference TRBV19 and TRBJ2-2): DGGITQSPKYLFRKEGQNVTLSCEQNLNHDAMYWYRQDPGQGLRLIYYSQIVNDFQKGDIAEGYSVSREKKESFPLTVTSAQKNPTAFYLCASSERGGSGELFFGEGSRLTVL.